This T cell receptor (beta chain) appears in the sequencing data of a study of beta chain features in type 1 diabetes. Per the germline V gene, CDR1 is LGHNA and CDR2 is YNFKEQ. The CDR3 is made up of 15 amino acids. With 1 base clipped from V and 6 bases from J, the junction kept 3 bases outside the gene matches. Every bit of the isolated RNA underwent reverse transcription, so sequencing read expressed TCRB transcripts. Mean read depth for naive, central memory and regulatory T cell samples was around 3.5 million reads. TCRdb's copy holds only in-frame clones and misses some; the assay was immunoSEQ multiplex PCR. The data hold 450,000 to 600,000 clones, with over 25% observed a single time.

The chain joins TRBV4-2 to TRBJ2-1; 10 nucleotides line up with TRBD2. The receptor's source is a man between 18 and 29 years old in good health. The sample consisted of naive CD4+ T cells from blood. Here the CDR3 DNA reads TGTGCCAGCAGCCAAGGGGCTAGCGGGAGCAATGAGCAGTTCTTC. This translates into CASSQGASGSNEQFF.